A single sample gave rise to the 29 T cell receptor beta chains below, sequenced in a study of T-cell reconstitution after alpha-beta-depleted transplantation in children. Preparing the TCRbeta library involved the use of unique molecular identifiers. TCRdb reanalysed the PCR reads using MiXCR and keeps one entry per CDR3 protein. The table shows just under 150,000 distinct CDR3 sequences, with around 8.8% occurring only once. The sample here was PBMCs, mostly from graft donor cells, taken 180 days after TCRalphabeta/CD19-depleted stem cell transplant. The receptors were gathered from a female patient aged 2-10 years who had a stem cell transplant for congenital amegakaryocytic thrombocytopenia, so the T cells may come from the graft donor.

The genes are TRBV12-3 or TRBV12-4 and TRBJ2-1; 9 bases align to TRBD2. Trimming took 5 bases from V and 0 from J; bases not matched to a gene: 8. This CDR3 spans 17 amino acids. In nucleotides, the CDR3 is TGTGCCAGCAGTATAAATAGCGGGGGAAACTCCTACAATGAGCAGTTCTTC. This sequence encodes CASSINSGGNSYNEQFF.

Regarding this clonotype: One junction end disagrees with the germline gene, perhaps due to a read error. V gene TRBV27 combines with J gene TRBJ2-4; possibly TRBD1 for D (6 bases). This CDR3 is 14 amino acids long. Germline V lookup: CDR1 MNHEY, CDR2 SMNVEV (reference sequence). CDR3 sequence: CASSGHGQKNSQYF. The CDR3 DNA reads TGTGCCAGCAGTGGACATGGACAGAAAAACAGTCAGTACTTC.

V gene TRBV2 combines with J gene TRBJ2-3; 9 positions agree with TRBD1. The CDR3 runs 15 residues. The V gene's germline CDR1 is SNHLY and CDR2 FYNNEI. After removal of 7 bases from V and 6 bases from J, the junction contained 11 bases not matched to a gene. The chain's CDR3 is CASNAVTGGADTQYF. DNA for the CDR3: TGTGCCAGCAACGCCGTGACAGGGGGAGCTGATACGCAGTATTTT.

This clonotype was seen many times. The CDR3 DNA reads as TGTGCCAGCAGCGCCCCCTGGGCTCGGAGCGGGGGGGCAGATGAGCAGTTCTTC. This codes for CASSAPWARSGGADEQFF. V is TRBV9 and J is TRBJ2-1; 10 nucleotides align to TRBD2. Trimming took 3 bases from V and 8 from J; bases not matched to a gene: 17. The CDR3 sequence is 18 residues long. CDR1 is SGDLS, CDR2 YYNGEE, per germline.

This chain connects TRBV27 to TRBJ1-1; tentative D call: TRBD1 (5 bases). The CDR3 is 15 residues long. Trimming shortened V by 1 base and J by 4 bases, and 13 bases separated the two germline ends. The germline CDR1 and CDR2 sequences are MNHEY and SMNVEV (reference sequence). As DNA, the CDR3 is TGTGCCAGCAGTTTATGGGCAGGGATCGTCACTGAAGCTTTCTTT. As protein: CASSLWAGIVTEAFF.

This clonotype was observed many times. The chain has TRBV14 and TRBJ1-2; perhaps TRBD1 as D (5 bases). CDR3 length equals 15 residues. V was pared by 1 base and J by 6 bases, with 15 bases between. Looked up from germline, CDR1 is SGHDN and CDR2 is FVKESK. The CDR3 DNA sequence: TGTGCCAGCAGCCAAGGATCAACAGGAGTACATGGCTACACCTTC. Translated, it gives CASSQGSTGVHGYTF. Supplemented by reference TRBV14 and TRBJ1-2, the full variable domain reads EAGVTQFPSHSVIEKGQTVTLRCDPISGHDNLYWYRRVMGKEIKFLLHFVKESKQDESGMPNNRFLAERTGGTYSTLKVQPAELEDSGVYFCASSQGSTGVHGYTFGSGTRLTVV.

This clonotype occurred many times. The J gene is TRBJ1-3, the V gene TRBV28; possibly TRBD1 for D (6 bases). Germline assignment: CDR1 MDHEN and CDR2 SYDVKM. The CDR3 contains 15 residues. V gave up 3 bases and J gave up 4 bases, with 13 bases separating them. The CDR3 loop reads CASSLMGAAGNTIYF. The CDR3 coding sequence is TGTGCCAGCAGTTTGATGGGGGCAGCCGGAAACACCATATATTTT.

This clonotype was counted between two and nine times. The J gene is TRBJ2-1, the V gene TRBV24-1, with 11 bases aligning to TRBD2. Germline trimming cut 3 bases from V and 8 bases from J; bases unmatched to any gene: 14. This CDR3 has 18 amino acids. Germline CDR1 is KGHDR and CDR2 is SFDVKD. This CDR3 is CATSDPSGGIIGADEQFF. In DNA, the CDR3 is TGTGCCACCAGTGATCCTAGCGGGGGGATCATTGGGGCCGATGAGCAGTTCTTC.

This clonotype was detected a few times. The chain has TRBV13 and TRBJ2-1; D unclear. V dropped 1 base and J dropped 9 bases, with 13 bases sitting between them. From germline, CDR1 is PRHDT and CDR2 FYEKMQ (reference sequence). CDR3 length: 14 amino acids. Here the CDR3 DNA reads TGTGCCAGCAGCTTAGACTCAGGTCAAAGTGAGCAGTTCTTC. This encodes CASSLDSGQSEQFF.

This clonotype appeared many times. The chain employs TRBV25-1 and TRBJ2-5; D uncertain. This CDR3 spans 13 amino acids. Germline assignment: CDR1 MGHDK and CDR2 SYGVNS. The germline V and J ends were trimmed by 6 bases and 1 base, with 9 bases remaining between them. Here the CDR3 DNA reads TGTGCCAGCAGACAGACGGTCCAAGAGACCCAGTACTTC. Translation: CASRQTVQETQYF.

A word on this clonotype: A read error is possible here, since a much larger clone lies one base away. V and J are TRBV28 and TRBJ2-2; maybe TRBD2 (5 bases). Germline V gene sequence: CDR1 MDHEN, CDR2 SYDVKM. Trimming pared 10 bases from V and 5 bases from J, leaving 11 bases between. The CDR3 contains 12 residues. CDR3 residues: CATMRRTGELFF. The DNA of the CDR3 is TGTGCCACCATGAGGAGGACCGGGGAGCTGTTTTTT.

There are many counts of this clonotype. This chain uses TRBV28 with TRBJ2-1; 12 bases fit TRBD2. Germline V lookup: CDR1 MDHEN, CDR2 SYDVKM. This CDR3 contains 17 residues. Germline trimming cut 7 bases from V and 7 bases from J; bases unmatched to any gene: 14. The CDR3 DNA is TGTGCCAGCACCCCCCCTAGACTAGCGGGGGTAGGGAATGAGCAGTTCTTC. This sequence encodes CASTPPRLAGVGNEQFF.

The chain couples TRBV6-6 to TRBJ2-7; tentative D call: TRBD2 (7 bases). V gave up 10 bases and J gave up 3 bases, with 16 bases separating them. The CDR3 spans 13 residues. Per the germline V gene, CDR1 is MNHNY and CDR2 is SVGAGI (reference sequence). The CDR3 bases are TGTGCCACCAGCCTCGGGGGGCACTACGAGCAGTACTTC. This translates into CATSLGGHYEQYF.

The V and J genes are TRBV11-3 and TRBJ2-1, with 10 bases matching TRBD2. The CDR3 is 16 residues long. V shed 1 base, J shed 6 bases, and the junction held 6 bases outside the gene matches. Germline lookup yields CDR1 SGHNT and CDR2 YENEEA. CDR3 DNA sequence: TGTGCCAGCAGCTTAGCCCTAGCGGGAGCCAGCAATGAGCAGTTCTTC. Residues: CASSLALAGASNEQFF.

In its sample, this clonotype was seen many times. CDR3 sequence reads: CSARDRGVSGEQYF. CDR3 DNA sequence: TGCAGTGCTAGAGATCGTGGCGTCTCGGGCGAGCAGTACTTC. The chain is built from TRBV20-1 and TRBJ2-7, with D uncertain. CDR1 is DFQATT and CDR2 is SNEGSKA in the germline V gene (reference sequence). This CDR3 has 14 amino acids. Between the trimmed V and J ends, which lost 0 bases and 6 bases, there was a span of 15 bases.

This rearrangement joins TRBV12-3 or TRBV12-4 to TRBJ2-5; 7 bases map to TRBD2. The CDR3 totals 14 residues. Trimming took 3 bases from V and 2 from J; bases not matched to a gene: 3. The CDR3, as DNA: TGTGCCAGCAGTTTCGAGGGACTACAAGAGACCCAGTACTTC. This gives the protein CASSFEGLQETQYF.

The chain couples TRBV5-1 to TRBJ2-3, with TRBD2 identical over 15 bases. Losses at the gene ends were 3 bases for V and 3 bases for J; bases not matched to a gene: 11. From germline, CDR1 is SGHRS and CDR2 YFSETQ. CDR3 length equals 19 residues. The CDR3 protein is CASSSGLAGGPRSTDTQYF. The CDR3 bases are TGCGCCAGCAGCTCGGGACTAGCGGGAGGACCCAGGAGTACAGATACGCAGTATTTT.

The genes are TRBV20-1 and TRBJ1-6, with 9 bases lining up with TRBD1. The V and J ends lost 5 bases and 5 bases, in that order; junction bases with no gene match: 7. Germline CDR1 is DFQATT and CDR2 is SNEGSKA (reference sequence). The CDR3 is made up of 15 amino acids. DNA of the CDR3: TGCAGTGCTGGGGGGGGGACAGGGCATAATTCACCCCTCCACTTT. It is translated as CSAGGGTGHNSPLHF.

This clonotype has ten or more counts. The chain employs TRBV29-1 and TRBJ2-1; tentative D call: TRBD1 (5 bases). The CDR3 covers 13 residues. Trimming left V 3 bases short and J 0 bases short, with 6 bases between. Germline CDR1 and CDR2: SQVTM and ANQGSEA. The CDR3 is CSVDDSSYNEQFF. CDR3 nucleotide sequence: TGCAGCGTTGATGACAGCTCCTACAATGAGCAGTTCTTC.

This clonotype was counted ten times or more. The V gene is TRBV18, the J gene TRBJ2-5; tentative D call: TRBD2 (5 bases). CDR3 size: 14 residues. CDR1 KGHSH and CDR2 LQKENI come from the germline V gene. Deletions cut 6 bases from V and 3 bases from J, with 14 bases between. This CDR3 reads CASSGWTPKETQYF. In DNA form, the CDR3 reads TGTGCCAGCTCCGGGTGGACTCCCAAAGAGACCCAGTACTTC. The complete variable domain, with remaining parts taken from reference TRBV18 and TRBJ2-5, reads NAGVMQNPRHLVRRRGQEARLRCSPMKGHSHVYWYRQLPEEGLKFMVYLQKENIIDESGMPKERFSAEFPKEGPSILRIQQVVRGDSAAYFCASSGWTPKETQYFGPGTRLLVL.

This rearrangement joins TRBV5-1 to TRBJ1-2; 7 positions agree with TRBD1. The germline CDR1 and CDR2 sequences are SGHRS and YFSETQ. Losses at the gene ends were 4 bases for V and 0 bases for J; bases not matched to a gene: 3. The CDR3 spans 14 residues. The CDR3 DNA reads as TGCGCCAGCAGCCCCGACAGGGCTAACTATGGCTACACCTTC. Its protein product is CASSPDRANYGYTF. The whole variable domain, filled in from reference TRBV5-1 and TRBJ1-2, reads KAGVTQTPRYLIKTRGQQVTLSCSPISGHRSVSWYQQTPGQGLQFLFEYFSETQRNKGNFPGRFSGRQFSNSRSEMNVSTLELGDSALYLCASSPDRANYGYTFGSGTRLTVV.

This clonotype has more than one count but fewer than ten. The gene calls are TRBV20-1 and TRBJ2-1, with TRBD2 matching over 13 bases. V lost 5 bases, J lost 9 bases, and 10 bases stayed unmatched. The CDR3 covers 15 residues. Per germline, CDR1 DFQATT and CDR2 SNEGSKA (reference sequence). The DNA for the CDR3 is TGCAGTGCTCATACTAGCGGGAGGGCCGTAACTGAGCAGTTCTTC. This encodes CSAHTSGRAVTEQFF.

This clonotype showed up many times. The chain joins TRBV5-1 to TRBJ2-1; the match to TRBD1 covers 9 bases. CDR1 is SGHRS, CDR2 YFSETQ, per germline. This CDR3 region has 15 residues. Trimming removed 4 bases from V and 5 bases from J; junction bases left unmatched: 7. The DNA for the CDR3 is TGCGCCAGCAGCCTCGGGACAGGGTCGGACAATGAGCAGTTCTTC. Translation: CASSLGTGSDNEQFF.

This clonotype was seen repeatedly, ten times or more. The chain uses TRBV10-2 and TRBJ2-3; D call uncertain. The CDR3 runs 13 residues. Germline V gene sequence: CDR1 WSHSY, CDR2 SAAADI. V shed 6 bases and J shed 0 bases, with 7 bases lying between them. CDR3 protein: CASRLESTDTQYF. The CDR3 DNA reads TGCGCCAGCAGGCTAGAGAGCACAGATACGCAGTATTTT.

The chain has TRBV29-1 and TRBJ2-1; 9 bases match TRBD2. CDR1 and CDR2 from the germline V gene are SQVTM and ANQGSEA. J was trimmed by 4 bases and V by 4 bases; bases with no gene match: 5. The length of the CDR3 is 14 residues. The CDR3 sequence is CSVVWRGGYNEQFF. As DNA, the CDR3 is TGCAGCGTTGTATGGCGGGGGGGATACAATGAGCAGTTCTTC.

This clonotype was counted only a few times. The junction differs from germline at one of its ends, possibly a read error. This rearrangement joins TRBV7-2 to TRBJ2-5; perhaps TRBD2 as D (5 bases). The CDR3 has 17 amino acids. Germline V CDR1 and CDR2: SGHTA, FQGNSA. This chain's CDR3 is CASSLATPRAVQGTQYF. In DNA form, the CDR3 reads TGTGCCAGCAGCTTAGCGACGCCGCGGGCCGTCCAAGGGACCCAGTACTTC.

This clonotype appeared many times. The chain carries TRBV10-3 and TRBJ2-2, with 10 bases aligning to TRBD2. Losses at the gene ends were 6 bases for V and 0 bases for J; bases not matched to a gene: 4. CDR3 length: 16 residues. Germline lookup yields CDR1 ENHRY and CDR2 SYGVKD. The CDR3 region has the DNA TGTGCCATCAGGGCCGGACTAGCGGCGAACACCGGGGAGCTGTTTTTT. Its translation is CAIRAGLAANTGELFF.

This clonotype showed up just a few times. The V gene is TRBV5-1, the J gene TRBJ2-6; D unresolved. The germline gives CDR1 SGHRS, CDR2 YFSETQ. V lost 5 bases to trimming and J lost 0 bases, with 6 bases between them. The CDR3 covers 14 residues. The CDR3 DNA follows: TGCGCCAGCAGGCCAGACTCTGGGGCCAACGTCCTGACTTTC. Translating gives CASRPDSGANVLTF. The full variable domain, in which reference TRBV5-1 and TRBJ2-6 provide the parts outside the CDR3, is KAGVTQTPRYLIKTRGQQVTLSCSPISGHRSVSWYQQTPGQGLQFLFEYFSETQRNKGNFPGRFSGRQFSNSRSEMNVSTLELGDSALYLCASRPDSGANVLTFGAGSRLTVL.

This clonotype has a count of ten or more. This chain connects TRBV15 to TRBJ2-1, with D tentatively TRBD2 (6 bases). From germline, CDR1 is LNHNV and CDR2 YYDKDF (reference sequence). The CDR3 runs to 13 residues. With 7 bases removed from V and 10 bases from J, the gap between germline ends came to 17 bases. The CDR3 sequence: CATKGSPGEEQFF. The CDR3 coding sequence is TGTGCCACCAAGGGGAGCCCGGGGGAGGAGCAGTTCTTC.